The source of this TCR beta chain is a study of cytomegalovirus exposure and HLA in healthy donors. The CDR3 sequence is 14 residues long. After removal of 2 bases from V and 2 bases from J, the junction contained 2 bases not matched to a gene. Germline V lookup: CDR1 SQVTM, CDR2 ANQGSEA. Sequenced by immunoSEQ multiplex PCR; TCRdb stores in-frame clones only, minus some. The sample has some 80,000 clones, 95% to 97% seen once. The clonotype comes from a woman under 30 in good health and CMV-seronegative. The chain recombines TRBV29-1 with TRBJ2-3; 9 bases map to TRBD2. The sequencing sample was made of PBMCs. The CDR3 DNA is TGCAGCGTTGAACTAGCGGGATCCACAGATACGCAGTATTTT. Translated, it gives CSVELAGSTDTQYF.